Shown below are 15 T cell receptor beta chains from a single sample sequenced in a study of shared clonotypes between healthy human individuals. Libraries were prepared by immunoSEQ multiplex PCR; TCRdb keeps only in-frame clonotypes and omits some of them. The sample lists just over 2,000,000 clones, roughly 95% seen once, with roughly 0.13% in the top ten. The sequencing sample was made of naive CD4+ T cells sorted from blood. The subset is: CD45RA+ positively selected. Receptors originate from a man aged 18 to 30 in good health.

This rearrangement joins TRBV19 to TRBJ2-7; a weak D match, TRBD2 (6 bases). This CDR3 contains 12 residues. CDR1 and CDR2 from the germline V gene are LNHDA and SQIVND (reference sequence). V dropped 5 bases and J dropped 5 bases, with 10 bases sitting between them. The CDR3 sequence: CASSHGSNEQYF. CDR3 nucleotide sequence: TGTGCCAGTAGTCACGGGAGTAACGAGCAGTACTTC. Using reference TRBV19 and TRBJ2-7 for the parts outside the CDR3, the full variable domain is DGGITQSPKYLFRKEGQNVTLSCEQNLNHDAMYWYRQDPGQGLRLIYYSQIVNDFQKGDIAEGYSVSREKKESFPLTVTSAQKNPTAFYLCASSHGSNEQYFGPGTRLTVT.

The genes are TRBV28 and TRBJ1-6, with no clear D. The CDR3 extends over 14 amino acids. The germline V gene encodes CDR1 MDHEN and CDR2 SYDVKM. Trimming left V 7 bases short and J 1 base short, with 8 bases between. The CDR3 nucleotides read TGTGCCAGCAAAGGCGGATCCTATAATTCACCCCTCCACTTT. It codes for CASKGGSYNSPLHF.

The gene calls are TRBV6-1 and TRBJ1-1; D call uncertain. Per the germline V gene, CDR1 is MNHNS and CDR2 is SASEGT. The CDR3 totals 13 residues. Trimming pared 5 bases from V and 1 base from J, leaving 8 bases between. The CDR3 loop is CASSSRQNTEAFF. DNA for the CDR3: TGTGCCAGCAGTTCCCGACAGAACACTGAAGCTTTCTTT.

The CDR3 nucleotides are TGTGCCAGCAGCACCGGGACTAGCGCCACAGATACGCAGTATTTT. Protein product: CASSTGTSATDTQYF. The rearrangement joins TRBV7-2 to TRBJ2-3; 10 bases align to TRBD2. J gave up 2 bases and V 5 bases, and 4 bases lay outside the gene matches. Germline CDR1 and CDR2: SGHTA and FQGNSA. The CDR3 is made up of 15 amino acids.

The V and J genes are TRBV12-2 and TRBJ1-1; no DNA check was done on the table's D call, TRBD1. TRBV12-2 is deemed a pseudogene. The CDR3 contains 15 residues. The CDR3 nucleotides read TGTGCAAGTCGCTCAGGACAGGCCTATTACGCTGAAGCTTTCTTT. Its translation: CASRSGQAYYAEAFF.

The CDR3 is CASSPQGASGANVLTF. The CDR3 nucleotides read TGTGCCAGTAGTCCCCAGGGGGCATCTGGGGCCAACGTCCTGACTTTC. J is TRBJ2-6 and V is TRBV19; 8 bases fit TRBD1. The length of the CDR3 is 16 residues. The germline gives CDR1 LNHDA, CDR2 SQIVND (reference sequence). Losses at the gene ends were 5 bases for V and 1 base for J; bases not matched to a gene: 4.

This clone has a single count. CDR3 nucleotides: TGTGCCAGCGGGGGACACCGTAACTATGGCTACACCTTC. Translation gives CASGGHRNYGYTF. This rearrangement joins TRBV6-6 to TRBJ1-2; the D gene is possibly TRBD1 (6 bases). Per germline, CDR1 MNHNY and CDR2 SVGAGI (reference sequence). V dropped 8 bases and J dropped 1 base, with 11 bases sitting between them. CDR3 size: 13 residues.

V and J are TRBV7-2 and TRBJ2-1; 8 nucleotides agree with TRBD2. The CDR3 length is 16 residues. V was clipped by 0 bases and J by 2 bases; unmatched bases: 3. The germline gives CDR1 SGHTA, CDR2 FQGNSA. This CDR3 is CASSLAGAGAYNEQFF. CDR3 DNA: TGTGCCAGCAGCTTAGCCGGAGCGGGGGCCTACAATGAGCAGTTCTTC.

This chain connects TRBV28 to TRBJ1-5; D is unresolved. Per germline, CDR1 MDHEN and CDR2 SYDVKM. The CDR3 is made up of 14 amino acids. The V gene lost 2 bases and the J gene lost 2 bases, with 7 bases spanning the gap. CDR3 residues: CASSLLWGNQPQHF. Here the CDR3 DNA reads TGTGCCAGCAGTTTACTGTGGGGCAATCAGCCCCAGCATTTT.

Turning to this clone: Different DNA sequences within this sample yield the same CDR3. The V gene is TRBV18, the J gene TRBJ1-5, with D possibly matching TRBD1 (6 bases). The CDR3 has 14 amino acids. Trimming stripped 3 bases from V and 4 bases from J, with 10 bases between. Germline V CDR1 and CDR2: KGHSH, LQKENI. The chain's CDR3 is CASSPGTSNQPQHF. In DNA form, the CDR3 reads TGTGCCAGCTCACCCGGGACATCGAATCAGCCCCAGCATTTT.

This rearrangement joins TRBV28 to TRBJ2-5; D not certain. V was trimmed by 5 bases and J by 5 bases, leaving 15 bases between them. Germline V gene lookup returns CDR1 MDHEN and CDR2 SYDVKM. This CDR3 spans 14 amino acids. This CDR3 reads CASSLPQRLETQYF. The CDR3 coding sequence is TGTGCCAGCAGTCTCCCACAGAGACTCGAGACCCAGTACTTC.

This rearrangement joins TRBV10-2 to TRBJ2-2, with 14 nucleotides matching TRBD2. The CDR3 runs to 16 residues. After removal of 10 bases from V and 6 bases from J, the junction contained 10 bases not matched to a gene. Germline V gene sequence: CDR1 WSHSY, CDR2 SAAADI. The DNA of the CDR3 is TGCGCCACCCGCCGGACTAGCGGGGGGTATCCCGGGGAGCTGTTTTTT. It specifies CATRRTSGGYPGELFF.

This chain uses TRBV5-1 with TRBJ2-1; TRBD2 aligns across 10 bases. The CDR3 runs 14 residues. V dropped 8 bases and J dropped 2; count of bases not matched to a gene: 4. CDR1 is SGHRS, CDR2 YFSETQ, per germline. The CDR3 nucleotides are TGCGCCAGTCAGCGGGAGGGCCCCTACAATGAGCAGTTCTTC. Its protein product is CASQREGPYNEQFF.

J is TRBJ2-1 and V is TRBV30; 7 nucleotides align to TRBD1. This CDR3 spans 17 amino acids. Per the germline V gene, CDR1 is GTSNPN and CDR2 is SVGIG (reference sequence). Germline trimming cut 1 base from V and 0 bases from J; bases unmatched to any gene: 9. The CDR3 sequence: CAWSARGRGSSYNEQFF. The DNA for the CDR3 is TGTGCCTGGAGTGCCCGCGGCAGGGGGAGCTCCTACAATGAGCAGTTCTTC.

CDR3 coding DNA: TGTGCCAGCAGTTACGAAGGAGGGATCGGCTATGGCTACACCTTC. It is translated as CASSYEGGIGYGYTF. This sequence joins TRBV6-6 and TRBJ1-2; D is unclear. With 2 bases removed from V and 4 bases from J, the gap between germline ends came to 14 bases. There are 15 residues in the CDR3. CDR1 is MNHNY and CDR2 is SVGAGI in the germline V gene (reference sequence).